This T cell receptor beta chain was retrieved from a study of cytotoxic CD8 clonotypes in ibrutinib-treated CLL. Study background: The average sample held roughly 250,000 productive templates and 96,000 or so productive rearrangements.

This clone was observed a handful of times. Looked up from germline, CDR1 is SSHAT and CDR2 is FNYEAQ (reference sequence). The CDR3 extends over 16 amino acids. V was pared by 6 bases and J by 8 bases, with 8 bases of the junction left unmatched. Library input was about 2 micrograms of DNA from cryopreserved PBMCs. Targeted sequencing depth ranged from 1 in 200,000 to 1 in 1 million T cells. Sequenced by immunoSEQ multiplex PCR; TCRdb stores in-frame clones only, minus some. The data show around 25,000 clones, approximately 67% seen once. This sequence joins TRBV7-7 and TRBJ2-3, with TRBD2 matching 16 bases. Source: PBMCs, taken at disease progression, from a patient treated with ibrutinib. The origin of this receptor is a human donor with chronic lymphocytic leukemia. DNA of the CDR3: TGTGCCAGCAGTCCCGGGACTAGCGGGGGGGCAGGTACGCAGTATTTT. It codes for CASSPGTSGGAGTQYF.